The 23 T cell receptor beta chains below all came from one sample that was sequenced in a study of metastatic and nonmetastatic thyroid tumors. Nobody among the patients had been given any treatment before thyroid surgery. TCRdb re-clonotyped the PCR reads via MiXCR. This table holds around 26,000 clones, 20% to 25% found once. The sequenced material came from adjacent normal tissue. These receptors came from a female donor with papillary thyroid cancer or a benign thyroid nodule (not recorded which). Some clones in this sample may be carry-over from other donors' samples.

This clone was counted ten times or more. The gene calls are TRBV20-1 and TRBJ1-5; the D is unclear. Trimming took off 1 base at V and 9 bases at J, with 13 bases between the two ends. This CDR3 is built from 13 residues. Germline assignment: CDR1 DFQATT and CDR2 SNEGSKA (reference sequence). The DNA of the CDR3 is TGCAGTGCTAGAGGCGCTGACATCGGGCCCCAGCATTTT. Protein: CSARGADIGPQHF.

This clone was observed many times. The chain links TRBV15 to TRBJ1-2; D gene uncertain. V lost 0 bases, J lost 5 bases, and 10 bases lay in between. Looked up from germline, CDR1 is LNHNV and CDR2 is YYDKDF (reference sequence). The CDR3 covers 14 residues. CDR3: CATSRDDGNYGYTF. The CDR3 DNA reads as TGTGCCACCAGCAGAGACGACGGGAATTATGGCTACACCTTC.

This clone was detected many times. The CDR3, as DNA: TGCAGTGCTATAAGACAGGGACAATCACCCCTCCACTTT. Its protein product is CSAIRQGQSPLHF. The V call is TRBV20-1, the J call TRBJ1-6; TRBD1 aligns across 7 bases. Germline CDR1 DFQATT, CDR2 SNEGSKA (reference sequence). The CDR3 spans 13 residues. The J segment lost 10 bases and the V segment lost 4 bases, leaving 7 bases of the junction unmatched.

This clone was seen ten or more times. The chain couples TRBV11-2 to TRBJ1-3; a weak D match, TRBD1 (6 bases). V lost 5 bases to trimming and J lost 0 bases, with 14 bases between them. Germline assignment: CDR1 SGHAT and CDR2 FQNNGV. CDR3 length: 16 residues. CDR3 DNA: TGTGCCAGCAGCCTAGGACAGCCCAACTCTGGAAACACCATATATTTT. It encodes CASSLGQPNSGNTIYF.

The table lists this clone with many counts. CDR3 loop: CASSQGVDSTARGYTF. CDR3 DNA sequence: TGCGCCAGCAGCCAAGGTGTGGATTCTACAGCTCGTGGCTACACCTTC. The chain uses TRBV4-1 and TRBJ1-2, with D unclear. The germline V gene has CDR1 MGHRA and CDR2 YSYEKL. The CDR3 is 16 residues long. The germline V and J ends were trimmed by 1 base and 7 bases, with 19 bases remaining between them.

The genes are TRBV6-1 and TRBJ2-7; D may be TRBD1 (5 bases). CDR1 and CDR2 (germline): MNHNS, SASEGT. The CDR3 runs to 14 residues. V was pared by 6 bases and J by 5 bases, with 17 bases between. The CDR3 region is CASRALQRGNEQYF. The CDR3 DNA is TGTGCCAGCAGGGCCCTTCAAAGGGGAAACGAGCAGTACTTC.

On this clone: One end of the junction fails to match germline, which may point to a read error. The chain employs TRBV11-2 and TRBJ1-1; D not resolved. Per the germline V gene, CDR1 is SGHAT and CDR2 is FQNNGV. This CDR3 is built from 10 residues. The chain's CDR3 is CASGDTGAFF. The CDR3 DNA follows: TGTGCCAGCGGTGACACTGGAGCTTTCTTT.

In this sample, this clone turned up many times. The chain joins TRBV19 to TRBJ2-7; a possible D gene is TRBD2 (5 bases). The CDR3 is 18 residues long. Germline V gives CDR1 LNHDA, CDR2 SQIVND (reference sequence). Trimming removed 3 bases from V and 3 bases from J, with 24 bases in between. CDR3 nucleotide sequence: TGTGCCAGTAGTATCCCCAGAGACCACCCTGGACTCAACTACGAGCAGTACTTC. The encoded protein is CASSIPRDHPGLNYEQYF. Supplemented by reference TRBV19 and TRBJ2-7, the full variable domain reads DGGITQSPKYLFRKEGQNVTLSCEQNLNHDAMYWYRQDPGQGLRLIYYSQIVNDFQKGDIAEGYSVSREKKESFPLTVTSAQKNPTAFYLCASSIPRDHPGLNYEQYFGPGTRLTVT.

By share of the sample, this clone is medium-sized. The chain recombines TRBV27 with TRBJ2-2, with 14 bases fitting TRBD2. Per the germline V gene, CDR1 is MNHEY and CDR2 is SMNVEV (reference sequence). V shed 5 bases and J 4 bases; nucleotides not matched to a gene: 3. This CDR3 has 16 amino acids. The CDR3 is CASSGLAGGLTGELFF. The CDR3 nucleotides read TGTGCCAGCAGTGGACTAGCGGGAGGTCTCACCGGGGAGCTGTTTTTT.

This clone was seen repeatedly, ten times or more. This chain joins TRBV9 and TRBJ2-7, with D possibly being TRBD1 (5 bases). Germline lookup yields CDR1 SGDLS and CDR2 YYNGEE. V shed 0 bases and J shed 6 bases, with 10 bases lying between them. CDR3 length: 13 residues. The CDR3 here is CASSVGGPSEQYF. Written as DNA, the CDR3 is TGTGCCAGCAGCGTAGGGGGCCCATCCGAGCAGTACTTC.

On this clone: A read error may produce the germline difference seen at one junction end. The V call is TRBV6-2 or TRBV6-3, the J call TRBJ2-3; TRBD2 aligns across 8 bases. CDR3 length: 17 amino acids. Looked up from germline, CDR1 is MNHEY and CDR2 is SVGEGT. CDR3: CAISELRTSWSTDTQYF. The CDR3 DNA sequence: TGTGCCATCAGTGAGCTCCGGACTAGCTGGAGCACAGATACGCAGTATTTT.

This clone was detected only once. This chain links TRBV19 with TRBJ2-2, with D possibly TRBD2 on 7 matching bases. Germline CDR1 and CDR2: LNHDA and SQIVND (reference sequence). V was trimmed by 5 bases and J by 11 bases, leaving 21 bases between them. CDR3 length: 15 amino acids. The DNA of the CDR3 is TGTGCCAGTAGTCGTTTCCGGAGGGGGGGCGGTGAGCTGTTTTTT. This sequence encodes CASSRFRRGGGELFF.

In this sample, this clone is medium-sized. One junction end disagrees with the germline gene, perhaps due to a read error. As DNA, the CDR3 is TGTGCCAGCGGGTCTTTCATCTTC. It encodes CASGSFIF. This chain joins TRBV6-1 and TRBJ2-1, with no clear D. The CDR3 covers 8 residues. Looked up from germline, CDR1 is MNHNS and CDR2 is SASEGT.

This clone has ten or more counts. The genes are TRBV7-9 and TRBJ1-2, with D perhaps TRBD1 (5 bases). The CDR3 has 12 amino acids. The V end lost 3 bases, the J end lost 11 bases, and 13 bases lay between the germline ends. Germline lookup yields CDR1 SEHNR and CDR2 FQNEAQ (reference sequence). The CDR3 nucleotides read TGTGCCAGCAGCTTCGGGGGTCGTAGTTACACCTTC. It encodes CASSFGGRSYTF.

This clone was recorded a few times. The chain employs TRBV20-1 and TRBJ2-3, with 8 positions matching TRBD2. V was pared by 0 bases and J by 7 bases, with 12 bases of the junction left unmatched. In germline, CDR1 is DFQATT, CDR2 SNEGSKA (reference sequence). This CDR3 has 16 amino acids. Here the CDR3 reads CSARDDGGLGHNTQYF. CDR3 sequence (DNA): TGCAGTGCTAGAGATGATGGGGGACTAGGCCACAATACGCAGTATTTT.

This clone was seen many times. The chain carries TRBV14 and TRBJ2-3; D is unclear. From germline, CDR1 is SGHDN and CDR2 FVKESK. This CDR3 is built from 13 residues. V lost 1 base, J lost 4 bases, and 6 bases lay in between. The CDR3 is CASSQGYADTQYF. The CDR3, as DNA: TGTGCCAGCAGCCAAGGATACGCAGATACGCAGTATTTT.

This clone was seen repeatedly, ten times or more. The CDR3 here is CASSLKRTGMNTEAFF. The CDR3 coding sequence is TGTGCCAGCAGCTTAAAACGGACAGGGATGAACACTGAAGCTTTCTTT. The rearrangement joins TRBV11-2 to TRBJ1-1, with 8 bases identical to TRBD1. The CDR3 totals 16 residues. Trimming at V came to 2 bases and at J to 0 bases, leaving 5 bases not matched to a gene. The germline V gene encodes CDR1 SGHAT and CDR2 FQNNGV.

There are many counts of this clone. This chain uses TRBV12-5 with TRBJ2-2; the D gene is possibly TRBD2 (6 bases). V was shortened by 0 bases and J by 4 bases, with 15 bases between the two germline ends. The length of the CDR3 is 17 residues. Per germline, CDR1 LGHNT and CDR2 FRNRAP. CDR3 nucleotide sequence: TGTGCTAGTGGTTTGGTAAATGCGGGAAGGATCACCGGGGAGCTGTTTTTT. It specifies CASGLVNAGRITGELFF. The full variable domain, completed using reference TRBV12-5 and TRBJ2-2, is DARVTQTPRHKVTEMGQEVTMRCQPILGHNTVFWYRQTMMQGLELLAYFRNRAPLDDSGMPKDRFSAEMPDATLATLKIQPSEPRDSAVYFCASGLVNAGRITGELFFGEGSRLTVL.

The chain employs TRBV13 and TRBJ1-4, with 8 bases identical to TRBD1. This CDR3 is built from 14 residues. Germline CDR1 reads PRHDT; CDR2 reads FYEKMQ (reference sequence). Trimming took 2 bases from V and 5 from J; bases not matched to a gene: 1. In DNA form, the CDR3 reads TGTGCCAGCAGCTTAAGACAGGGGAATGAAAAACTGTTTTTT. It translates to CASSLRQGNEKLFF. The variable domain in full, completed from reference TRBV13 and TRBJ1-4, reads AAGVIQSPRHLIKEKRETATLKCYPIPRHDTVYWYQQGPGQDPQFLISFYEKMQSDKGSIPDRFSAQQFSDYHSELNMSSLELGDSALYFCASSLRQGNEKLFFGSGTQLSVL.

Worth noting for this clone: The junction shows a germline mismatch at one end, possibly a read error. The chain joins TRBV6-1 to TRBJ1-2, with a possible D match to TRBD1 (5 bases). The CDR3 is 13 amino acids. In germline, CDR1 is MNHNS, CDR2 SASEGT. The CDR3 region has the DNA TGTGCCATCAGTGAGGAAGGGGACTATGGCTACACCTTC. Protein product: CAISEEGDYGYTF.

V is TRBV10-3 and J is TRBJ2-7, with D tentatively TRBD1 (5 bases). The CDR3 covers 12 residues. V lost 2 bases, J lost 7 bases, and 9 bases lay in between. Germline-derived CDR1 and CDR2 are ENHRY and SYGVKD. The CDR3 DNA follows: TGTGCCATCAGTGAGACAGGTCAGGAGCAGTACTTC. Protein sequence: CAISETGQEQYF.

The rearrangement links TRBV20-1 to TRBJ2-7; 8 bases are a match to TRBD1. CDR1 is DFQATT, CDR2 SNEGSKA, per germline (reference sequence). This CDR3 region has 18 residues. V was clipped by 5 bases and J by 3 bases; unmatched bases: 21. CDR3 nucleotides: TGCAGTGCTCGAAACGGGACAGGTTCTTCATCGGACCACTACGAGCAGTACTTC. Translating it yields CSARNGTGSSSDHYEQYF.

Comments on this clone: At one boundary the junction diverges from the germline segment, which might be a read error. Other DNA sequences in this specimen translate into the identical CDR3. Written as DNA, the CDR3 is TGCAGTGCTAGACTCACAGGTGGCATTCAGCCCCAGCACTTT. Amino acids: CSARLTGGIQPQHF. V usage is TRBV20-1 and J usage is TRBJ1-5, with D perhaps TRBD1 (5 bases). This CDR3 is built from 14 residues. Germline CDR1 DFQATT, CDR2 SNEGSKA (reference sequence).